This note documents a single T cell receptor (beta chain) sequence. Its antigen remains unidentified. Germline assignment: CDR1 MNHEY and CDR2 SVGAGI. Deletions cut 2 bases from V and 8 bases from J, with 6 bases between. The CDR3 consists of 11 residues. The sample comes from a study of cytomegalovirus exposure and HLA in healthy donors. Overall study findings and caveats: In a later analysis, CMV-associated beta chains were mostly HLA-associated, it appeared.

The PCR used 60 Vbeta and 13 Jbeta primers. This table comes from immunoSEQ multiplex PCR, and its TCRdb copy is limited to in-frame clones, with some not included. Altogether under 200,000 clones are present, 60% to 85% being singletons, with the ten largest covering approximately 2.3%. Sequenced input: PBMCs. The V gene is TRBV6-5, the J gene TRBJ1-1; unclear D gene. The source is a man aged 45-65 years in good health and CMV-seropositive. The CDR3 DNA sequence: TGTGCCAGCAGTTACGGAGGGGAAGCTTTCTTT. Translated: CASSYGGEAFF.